This TCR beta chain was found in a study of CD8+ T cells in alopecia areata. General study findings and limits: Expanded CD8+ clones among the top 100, and scalp clonality, were significantly decreased by tofacitinib.

The sequencing template was cDNA reverse transcribed from extracted RNA. The table came from immunoSEQ multiplex PCR; TCRdb's copy has only in-frame clones and leaves some out. This sample yields about 200,000 clones, of which roughly 60% are seen a single time; about 5.1% belongs to the top ten. A note on this clone: The antigen is undetermined.

The CDR3 is 14 residues long. Germline-derived CDR1 and CDR2 are SGHVS and FQNEAQ. Trimming removed 8 bases at V and 1 base at J, with 14 bases between. This sample's treatment: oral pan-JAK inhibitor, 5-10 mg twice daily. Lesional scalp punch biopsies and peripheral blood were collected from alopecia areata patients. The sample consisted of CD4+ T cells sorted from blood, taken at week 24, from a patient treated with tofacitinib. The sequence derives from a human donor with alopecia areata. The V call is TRBV7-8, the J call TRBJ1-1; no clear D. CDR3 nucleotide sequence: TGTGCCAGCGCCCCGTCGGGGAAGAACACTGAAGCTTTCTTT. Amino acid sequence: CASAPSGKNTEAFF.